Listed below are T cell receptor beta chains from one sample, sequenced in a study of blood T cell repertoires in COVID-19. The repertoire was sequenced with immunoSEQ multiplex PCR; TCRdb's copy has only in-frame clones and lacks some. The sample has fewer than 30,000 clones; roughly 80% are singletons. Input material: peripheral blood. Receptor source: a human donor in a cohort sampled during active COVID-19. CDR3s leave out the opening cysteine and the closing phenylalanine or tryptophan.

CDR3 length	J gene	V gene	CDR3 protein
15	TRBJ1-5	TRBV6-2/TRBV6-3	ASSYSRGGTGDQPQH
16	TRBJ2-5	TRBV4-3	ASSLRLAGTTIQETQY
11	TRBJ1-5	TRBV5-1	ASSLAQGQPQH
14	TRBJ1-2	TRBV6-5	ASSHWGRGNNYGYT
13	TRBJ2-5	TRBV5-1	ASSLLAGGRETQY
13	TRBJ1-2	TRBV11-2	ASSLVRGSDYGYT
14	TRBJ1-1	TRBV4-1	ASSHLQGTGNTEAF
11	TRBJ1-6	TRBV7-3	ASSLQAGSPLH
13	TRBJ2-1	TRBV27	ASSLGAGGPGEQF
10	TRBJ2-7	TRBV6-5	ASGTGRYEQY
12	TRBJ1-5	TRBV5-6	ASSLRGQGRPQH
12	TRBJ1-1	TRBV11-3	ASSPGRGNTEAF
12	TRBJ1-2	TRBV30	AWSVTGIRNGYT
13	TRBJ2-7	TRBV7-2	ASSLDAGEGYEQY
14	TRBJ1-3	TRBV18	ASSPGTGVSGNTIY
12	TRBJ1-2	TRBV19	ASSIADREGGYT
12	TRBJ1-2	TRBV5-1	ASSRTGTNYGYT
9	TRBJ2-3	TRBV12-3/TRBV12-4	ASLKERTQY
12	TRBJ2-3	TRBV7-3	ASSLAGGTDTQY
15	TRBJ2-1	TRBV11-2	ASSPSSSGGAYNEQF
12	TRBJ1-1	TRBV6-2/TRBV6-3	ASSRLTGNTEAF
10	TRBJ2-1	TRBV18	ASSSTDNEQF
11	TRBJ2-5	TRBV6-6	ASRHGHPETQY
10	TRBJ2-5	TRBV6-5	ASSTGREDQY
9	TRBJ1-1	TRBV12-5	ASVQDTEAF